The source of this T cell receptor beta chain is a study of blood T cell repertoires in COVID-19. Study at large: Sites across the United States, Italy and Spain contributed samples from acute and convalescent COVID-19. The analysed material was cDNA or gDNA that came from T cells, B-cell-depleted T cells, or PBMCs.

Trimming cost V 0 bases and J 9 bases; bases outside gene matches: 6. The CDR3 covers 15 residues. Germline V lookup: CDR1 SGDLS, CDR2 YYNGEE. In the source study's methods: How many nucleated cells were present was estimated from reference gene primer amplification. Sequencing was performed with immunoSEQ multiplex PCR; in TCRdb, only in-frame clones are kept and a portion is missing. The V and J calls and the clone size are those of that table, but D and trimming were determined from the DNA. The sample has 63,000 or so clones, approximately 80% seen once. The material sequenced was peripheral blood. The receptor's source is a man aged 80 or over with active COVID-19. The gene calls are TRBV9 and TRBJ2-1; 10 bases agree with TRBD2. The CDR3 DNA is TGTGCCAGCAGCGTAGGACTAGCGGGCATCGTTGAGCAGTTCTTC. Amino acid sequence: CASSVGLAGIVEQFF.